This TCR beta chain was profiled in a study of technical replicates of blood from a few donors. CDR3 length equals 13 residues. Germline lookup yields CDR1 KGHSH and CDR2 LQKENI. The V and J ends lost 3 bases and 0 bases respectively, with 6 bases between them. The repertoire was sequenced with immunoSEQ multiplex PCR; TCRdb's copy has only in-frame clones and lacks some. The sample holds more than 90,000 clones, approximately 96% seen once. Note on this clone: The same CDR3 also results from other DNA sequences found in this sample.

V gene TRBV18 combines with J gene TRBJ2-7; the D is unclear. The source of this sequence is a human donor in good health. Material for sequencing was T cells isolated from PBMCs. CDR3 in DNA: TGTGCCAGCTCACCTCCTTCCTCCTACGAGCAGTACTTC. It is translated as CASSPPSSYEQYF. Drawing the rest from reference TRBV18 and TRBJ2-7, the complete variable domain is NAGVMQNPRHLVRRRGQEARLRCSPMKGHSHVYWYRQLPEEGLKFMVYLQKENIIDESGMPKERFSAEFPKEGPSILRIQQVVRGDSAAYFCASSPPSSYEQYFGPGTRLTVT.